The T cell receptor beta chain described here comes from a study of shared clonotypes between healthy human individuals. Only in-frame clones appear in the TCRdb table, and some are missing; sequencing was by immunoSEQ multiplex PCR. Of roughly 2.4 million clones listed, about 94% were seen once; the top ten hold 0.13%. What was sequenced was naive CD4+ T cells sorted from blood. The sample's subset: CD45RA+ positively selected. This TCR was recovered from a man aged 18 to 29 in good health.

This CDR3 reads CASSTMENNHEAFF. The CDR3 bases are TGTGCCAGCAGCACCATGGAGAATAACCATGAAGCTTTCTTT. The V gene is TRBV7-9, the J gene TRBJ1-1; D not resolved. Germline CDR1 and CDR2: SEHNR and FQNEAQ (reference sequence). The V and J ends lost 5 bases and 7 bases respectively, with 17 bases between them. This CDR3 spans 14 amino acids.